This passage covers 18 T cell receptor beta chains from one sample sequenced in a study of STAT5B mutations in CD4+ large granular lymphocyte leukemia. The data were produced by immunoSEQ multiplex PCR, yet TCRdb's version contains in-frame clones alone and is incomplete. Altogether around 43,000 clones are present, approximately 83% being singletons, with the ten largest covering 2.6%. Specimen: CD4+ T cells from blood buffy coats. These receptors all stem from a human donor in good health.

This clone was counted a few times. The chain links TRBV19 to TRBJ2-7, with TRBD2 as a possible D gene (6 bases). Germline V gene sequence: CDR1 LNHDA, CDR2 SQIVND (reference sequence). V dropped 4 bases and J dropped 0 bases, with 16 bases sitting between them. CDR3 length equals 16 residues. In DNA, the CDR3 is TGTGCCAGTAGTAAGAGCGGGTTACAAGCCTCCTACGAGCAGTACTTC. It is translated as CASSKSGLQASYEQYF.

Here the CDR3 DNA reads TGTGCCAGCAGTTTGCGGGAAGGCACTGAAGCTTTCTTT. It encodes CASSLREGTEAFF. The rearrangement links TRBV27 to TRBJ1-1; D is uncertain. Germline loops: CDR1 MNHEY, CDR2 SMNVEV (reference sequence). V lost 3 bases and J 4 bases, leaving 9 bases between the germline ends. The CDR3 runs to 13 residues.

The genes are TRBV19 and TRBJ2-7; 7 positions match TRBD2. V gave up 3 bases and J gave up 4 bases; unmatched junction bases: 9. The germline gives CDR1 LNHDA, CDR2 SQIVND (reference sequence). The CDR3 sequence is 15 residues long. The CDR3 coding sequence is TGTGCCAGTAGTATCCCGGGCGGGAGAGTGTACGAGCAGTACTTC. Its translation is CASSIPGGRVYEQYF.

The chain couples TRBV7-3 to TRBJ2-6; no definite D call. Trimming left V 7 bases short and J 1 base short, with 11 bases between. CDR1 and CDR2 (germline): SGHTA, FQGTGA. This CDR3 has 15 residues. CDR3 bases: TGTGCCAGCATAGAAGGCGTATCTGGGGCCAACGTCCTGACTTTC. It specifies CASIEGVSGANVLTF.

This chain connects TRBV5-1 to TRBJ1-1, with 10 bases that match TRBD1. The junction had 12 bases not matched to a gene; V was cut back by 6 bases and J by 1 base. The CDR3 length is 17 residues. Germline V CDR1 and CDR2: SGHRS, YFSETQ. CDR3: CASTFRQGAAGNTEAFF. The DNA of the CDR3 is TGCGCCAGCACCTTTCGACAGGGGGCCGCTGGGAACACTGAAGCTTTCTTT.

The chain recombines TRBV14 with TRBJ2-5, with D unclear. Germline V gene data show CDR1 as SGHDN and CDR2 as FVKESK. Between the trimmed V and J ends, which lost 7 bases and 3 bases, there was a span of 12 bases. The CDR3 is made up of 13 amino acids. The CDR3 loop reads CASTAAPKETQYF. CDR3 in DNA: TGTGCCAGCACGGCGGCCCCGAAAGAGACCCAGTACTTC.

The rearrangement uses TRBV4-2 and TRBJ2-7; 11 nucleotides align to TRBD2. Per germline, CDR1 LGHNA and CDR2 YNFKEQ. This CDR3 comprises 16 residues. The trim removed 1 base at V and 2 bases at J, leaving 4 bases unmatched. The DNA of the CDR3 is TGTGCCAGCAGCCAAGGCCGGACTAGCGGGCCCTACGAGCAGTACTTC. Residues: CASSQGRTSGPYEQYF.

The chain couples TRBV4-1 to TRBJ2-1, with D unresolved. CDR1 is MGHRA and CDR2 is YSYEKL in the germline V gene. The V end was cut by 4 bases, the J end by 11 bases, with 21 bases between. The CDR3 has 15 amino acids. The CDR3 reads CASSPEPAIQSQQFF. The CDR3 bases are TGCGCCAGCAGCCCCGAACCAGCTATCCAGTCCCAGCAGTTCTTC.

V and J are TRBV27 and TRBJ1-1; 10 bases are a match to TRBD1. Trimming cost V 6 bases and J 2 bases; bases outside gene matches: 6. This CDR3 contains 15 residues. The germline V gene encodes CDR1 MNHEY and CDR2 SMNVEV (reference sequence). CDR3 DNA sequence: TGTGCCAGCAGATGGACAGGGGGAGAAAACACTGAAGCTTTCTTT. This codes for CASRWTGGENTEAFF.

The J gene is TRBJ2-1, the V gene TRBV6-6; D unclear. The CDR3 totals 13 residues. Trimming cost V 0 bases and J 7 bases, with 7 bases left between them. CDR1 and CDR2 (germline): MNHNY, SVGAGI (reference sequence). CDR3 loop: CASSYSQPNEQFF. The CDR3 coding sequence is TGTGCCAGCAGTTACTCCCAGCCGAATGAGCAGTTCTTC.

V and J are TRBV4-2 and TRBJ2-2; 8 bases are shared with TRBD1. V trimming: 4 bases; J trimming: 0 bases; junction bases outside the gene matches: 7. CDR3 length: 17 residues. CDR1 and CDR2 (germline): LGHNA, YNFKEQ. Written as DNA, the CDR3 is TGTGCCAGCAGCCCCGCCGGGACAGGCGCGAACACCGGGGAGCTGTTTTTT. Encoded protein: CASSPAGTGANTGELFF.

The rearrangement uses TRBV21-1 and TRBJ1-2. TRBV21-1 is a recognized pseudogene. The CDR3 loop spans 15 amino acids. In nucleotides, the CDR3 is TGTGCCAGCAGCAAACAAGGACCCCAGGACTATGGCTACACCTTC. Its protein is CASSKQGPQDYGYTF.

The chain has TRBV9 and TRBJ1-1; TRBD1 matches 8 bases. V shed 5 bases and J 4 bases; nucleotides not matched to a gene: 4. CDR1 is SGDLS, CDR2 YYNGEE, per germline. The CDR3 has 13 residues. The CDR3 DNA sequence: TGTGCCAGCAGTTTTACAGGGGGCACTGAAGCTTTCTTT. Translation gives CASSFTGGTEAFF.

The chain joins TRBV9 to TRBJ2-3; 8 bases are a match to TRBD2. V lost 3 bases and J lost 4; bases outside the gene matches: 7. Germline CDR1 and CDR2: SGDLS and YYNGEE. The CDR3 extends over 15 amino acids. CDR3 residues: CASSGLAGLADTQYF. In nucleotides, the CDR3 is TGTGCCAGCAGCGGATTAGCGGGATTAGCAGATACGCAGTATTTT. Complete variable domain (other parts from reference TRBV9 and TRBJ2-3): DSGVTQTPKHLITATGQRVTLRCSPRSGDLSVYWYQQSLDQGLQFLIQYYNGEERAKGNILERFSAQQFPDLHSELNLSSLELGDSALYFCASSGLAGLADTQYFGPGTRLTVL.

The chain is built from TRBV5-1 and TRBJ1-5, with a tentative D call TRBD1 (6 bases). V was trimmed by 4 bases and J by 0 bases, leaving 11 bases between them. This CDR3 is 15 amino acids long. CDR1 is SGHRS, CDR2 YFSETQ, per germline. The CDR3 sequence: CASSTGTSSNQPQHF. The DNA for the CDR3 is TGCGCCAGCAGCACAGGGACAAGTAGCAATCAGCCCCAGCATTTT.

The rearrangement joins TRBV30 to TRBJ1-2; perhaps TRBD1 as D (5 bases). CDR1 is GTSNPN, CDR2 SVGIG, per germline (reference sequence). The CDR3 spans 13 residues. V dropped 0 bases and J dropped 6 bases, with 11 bases sitting between them. CDR3 region: CAWSVQAVDGYTF. The CDR3 DNA reads TGTGCCTGGAGTGTACAGGCGGTTGATGGCTACACCTTC. The whole variable domain, remainder taken from reference TRBV30 and TRBJ1-2, is SQTIHQWPATLVQPVGSPLSLECTVEGTSNPNLYWYRQAAGRGLQLLFYSVGIGQISSEVPQNLSASRPQDRQFILSSKKLLLSDSGFYLCAWSVQAVDGYTFGSGTRLTVV.

The V call is TRBV27, the J call TRBJ2-5; D perhaps matches TRBD2 (5 bases). This CDR3 spans 18 amino acids. V dropped 6 bases and J dropped 0 bases, with 23 bases sitting between them. CDR1 and CDR2 (germline): MNHEY, SMNVEV (reference sequence). As DNA, the CDR3 is TGTGCCAGCAGAGCGGTCCGGCGGAGCGGACTGTACCAAGAGACCCAGTACTTC. It yields the protein CASRAVRRSGLYQETQYF.

In this sample, this clone turned up a few times. The chain recombines TRBV19 with TRBJ2-2; perhaps TRBD1 as D (6 bases). CDR3 length: 14 residues. CDR1 and CDR2 (germline): LNHDA, SQIVND (reference sequence). V shed 1 base and J shed 6 bases, with 9 bases lying between them. The chain's CDR3 is CASSIAGVPGELFF. The CDR3 bases are TGTGCCAGTAGTATAGCAGGGGTTCCCGGGGAGCTGTTTTTT.